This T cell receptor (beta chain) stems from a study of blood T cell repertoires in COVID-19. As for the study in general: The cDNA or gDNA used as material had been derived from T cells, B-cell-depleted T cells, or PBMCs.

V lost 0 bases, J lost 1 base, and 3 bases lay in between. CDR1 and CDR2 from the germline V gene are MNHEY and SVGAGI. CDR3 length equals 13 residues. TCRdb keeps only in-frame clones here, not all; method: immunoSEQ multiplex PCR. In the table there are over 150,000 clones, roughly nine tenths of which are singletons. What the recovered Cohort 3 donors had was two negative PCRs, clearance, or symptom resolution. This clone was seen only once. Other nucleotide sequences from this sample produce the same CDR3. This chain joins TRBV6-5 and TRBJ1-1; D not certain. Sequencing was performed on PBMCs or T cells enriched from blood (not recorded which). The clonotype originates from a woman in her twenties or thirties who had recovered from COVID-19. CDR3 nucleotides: TGTGCCAGCAGTTACTCGAGGAACACTGAAGCTTTCTTT. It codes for CASSYSRNTEAFF.